This record looks at one T cell receptor (beta chain) sequence and its context. Its antigen is still unknown. The source of the sample is a study of identical twins. The study's findings and limits: Findings depended on cross-sectional statistics rather than tracking the same donors.

TCRdb reprocessed the 5' RACE reads with MiXCR, giving one entry per CDR3 protein. The top ten clones hold 0.44% of a sample with a few hundred thousand distinct CDR3 sequences, approximately 14% of them seen once. Germline assignment: CDR1 SQVTM and CDR2 ANQGSEA. The CDR3 is 14 residues long. V lost 6 bases, J lost 1 base, and 15 bases lay in between. In addition, the sample was reused for a study of yellow fever vaccine responses in identical twins. Turning to that study: Twins' vaccine T cell response reportedly gave the appearance of partial convergence and partial personalization.

The source is a woman aged 18-29 years in good health. Source material: CD4+ T cells sorted from blood. The chain carries TRBV29-1 and TRBJ1-1, with D uncertain. CDR3 bases: TGCAGCGTGACCCCCTCTCACAAGAACACTGAAGCTTTCTTT. Amino acids: CSVTPSHKNTEAFF.